This TCR beta chain originates from a study of blood T cell repertoires in COVID-19 (dated by TCRdb to 2018 to 2021). Regarding the study in general: The collaborator samples originated in the United States, Italy and Spain and spanned the acute and convalescent phases of COVID-19. Where available, HLA class I and class II types were obtained from metadata supplied by the sample provider rather than from assay-based typing. The prospective study material was composed of cDNA or gDNA derived from T cells, B-cell-depleted T cells, or PBMCs. The repertoires were released in a freely available public database meant as a resource for research on the immune response to SARS-CoV-2. Samples came from the ongoing ImmuneRACE study (first 160 participants) plus 1,254 subjects from 6 global collaborators. Deeply sampled blood TCRbeta repertoires from subjects exposed to, actively infected with, or recovered from COVID-19 were included in the dataset. Sample metadata almost always included a de-identified subject ID, COVID-19 status, age in years and sex.

TCRbeta CDR3 regions were amplified from genomic DNA by means of the immunoSEQ Assay, a bias-controlled multiplex PCR. As for how the authors treated the data: Within the assay, amplification of reference gene primers was used to estimate how many nucleated cells each sample contained. To quantify the absolute abundance of each unique TCRbeta CDR3 rearrangement, sequence reads were collapsed and filtered. For each sample, productive Simpson clonality was calculated as the square root of Simpson's diversity index over productive rearrangements. Held by TCRdb, this immuneACCESS table contains in-frame sequences only and omits some clones. Under half of the omission traces to an unresolved V gene where checked; the cause of the rest is unknown. The V and J calls and clone size were taken over from that table, and D and trimming were inferred from the DNA. This sample is represented by about 130,000 clones; over 75% of them were singletons. The ten biggest clones cover over 20% of the sample.

This clone was found once. Its antigen target is currently unknown. No qualities accompany the bases; no much larger clone lies one base away. Collaborating institutions collected whole blood in K2EDTA tubes following their own protocols. For TCRbeta analysis, collaborators shipped samples in one of three forms: frozen whole blood, isolated PBMCs, or DNA extracted from either of those sample types. General conclusions and limits of the study: Clinical and demographic metadata were provided uncurated, with the amount varying by source and participant.

This clonotype was sampled from a woman aged 80 or over with acute or convalescent COVID-19. Sequenced sample: peripheral blood.

The DNA sequence follows: TGTGCCAGCAGTAAGGAGGGGAGGAGGGCCCAGCATTTT. Protein translation: CASSKEGRRAQHF. The rearrangement joined TRBV2 to TRBJ1-5; the D gene is possibly TRBD1, with 5 bases matching. Based on the germline V gene, the CDR1 and CDR2 sequences are SNHLY and FYNNEI. V is pared back by 5 bases and J by 11 bases, with 16 bases lying between the germline termini. CDR3 length: 13 amino acids, cysteine to phenylalanine. Kept here is only the CDR3 DNA, which spans 39 bases and is read in frame from base 1.